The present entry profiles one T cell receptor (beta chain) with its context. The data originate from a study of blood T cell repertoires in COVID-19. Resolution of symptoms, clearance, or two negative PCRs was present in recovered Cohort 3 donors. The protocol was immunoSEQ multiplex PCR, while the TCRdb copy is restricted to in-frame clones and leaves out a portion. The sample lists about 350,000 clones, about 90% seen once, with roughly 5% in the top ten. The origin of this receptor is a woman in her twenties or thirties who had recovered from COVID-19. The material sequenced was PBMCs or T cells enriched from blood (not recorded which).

The CDR3 spells CASSGDSSYEQYF. CDR3 sequence (DNA): TGTGCCAGCAGTGGGGACAGCTCCTACGAGCAGTACTTC. The J gene is TRBJ2-7, the V gene TRBV12-3 or TRBV12-4; 7 nucleotides match TRBD1. Trimming at V came to 5 bases and at J to 0 bases, leaving 1 base not matched to a gene. This CDR3 has 13 amino acids.